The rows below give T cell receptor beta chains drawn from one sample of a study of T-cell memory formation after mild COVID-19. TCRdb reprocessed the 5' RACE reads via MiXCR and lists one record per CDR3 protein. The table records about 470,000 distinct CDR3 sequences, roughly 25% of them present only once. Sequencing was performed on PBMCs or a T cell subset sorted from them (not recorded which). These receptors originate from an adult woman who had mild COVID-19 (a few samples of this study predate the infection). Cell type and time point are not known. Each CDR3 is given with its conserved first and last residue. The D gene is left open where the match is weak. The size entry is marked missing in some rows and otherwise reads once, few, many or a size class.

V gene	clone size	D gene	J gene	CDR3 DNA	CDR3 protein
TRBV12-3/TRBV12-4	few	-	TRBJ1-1	TGTGCCAGCTGTGAGAATGGGGCCCTGAACACTGAAGCTTTCTTT	CASCENGALNTEAFF
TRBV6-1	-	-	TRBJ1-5	TGTGCCAGCAGCCTAAGTAGTTTACAGCCCCAGCATTTT	CASSLSSLQPQHF
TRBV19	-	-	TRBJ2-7	TGTGCCAGTAGCGCTCGACAGCAGCCGACCTACGAGCAGTACTTC	CASSARQQPTYEQYF
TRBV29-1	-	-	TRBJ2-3	TGCAGCGTTGAAAAAATTCCAGATACGCAGTATTTT	CSVEKIPDTQYF
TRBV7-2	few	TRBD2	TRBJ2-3	TGTGCCAGCAGCGTCGGACTAGCGGGGGGTTCCTATACGCAGTATTTT	CASSVGLAGGSYTQYF
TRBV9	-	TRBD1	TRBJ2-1	TGTGCCAGCAGCGAAACCCGGGACAGCTCCTACAATGAGCAGTTCTTC	CASSETRDSSYNEQFF
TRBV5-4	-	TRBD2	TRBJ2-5	TGTGCCAGCAGCGGGTTGATGGCTAGCGGGGGGAAAGAGACCCAGTACTTC	CASSGLMASGGKETQYF
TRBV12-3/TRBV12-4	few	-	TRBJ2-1	TGTGCCAGCAGTTCTCCAGGGCCTGAGCAGTTCTTC	CASSSPGPEQFF
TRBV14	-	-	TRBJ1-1	TGTGCCAGCAGACTATCGGGGGGCTCTGAAGCTTTCTTT	CASRLSGGSEAFF
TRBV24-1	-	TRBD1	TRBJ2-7	TGTGCCACCAGTGATCCCGGGACAGGGGGCTACGAGCAGTACTTC	CATSDPGTGGYEQYF
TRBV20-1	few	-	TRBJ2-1	TGCAGTGCAGGCCAGGGGGACTTCTACAATGAGCAGTTCTTC	CSAGQGDFYNEQFF
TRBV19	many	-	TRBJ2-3	TGTGCCAGTAGTAGGGGACTGTCGGATACGCAGTATTTT	CASSRGLSDTQYF
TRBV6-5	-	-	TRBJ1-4	TGTGCCAGCAGTTCCCAGACGTGGGAAAAACTGTTTTTT	CASSSQTWEKLFF
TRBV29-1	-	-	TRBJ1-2	TGCAGCGTTGAAGCAGGGAACTATGGCTACACCTTC	CSVEAGNYGYTF
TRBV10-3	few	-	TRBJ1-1	TGTGCCATCAGTGACCCGAAGATACAGGGTGGGGGGACTGAAGCTTTCTTT	CAISDPKIQGGGTEAFF
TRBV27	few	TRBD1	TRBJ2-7	TGTGCCAGCAGGACAGGGGAGGCCTACGAGCAGTACTTC	CASRTGEAYEQYF
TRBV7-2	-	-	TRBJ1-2	TGTGCCAGCAGCACCCGGACTTCCCCGGCCCCCTATGGCTACACCTTC	CASSTRTSPAPYGYTF
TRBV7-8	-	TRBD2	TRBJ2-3	TGTGCCAGCAGCTTAGGAAGACTAGCGGGGGCTCGCGGTACGCAGTATTTT	CASSLGRLAGARGTQYF
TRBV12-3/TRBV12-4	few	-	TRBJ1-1	TGTGCCAGCCTCCTTGACCATTTCGACAGTGCTCTAGTCTTT	CASLLDHFDSALVF
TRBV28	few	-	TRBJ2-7	TGTGCCAGCAGTTTACAACTAGAACTAGTTCCCCACGAGCAGTACTTC	CASSLQLELVPHEQYF
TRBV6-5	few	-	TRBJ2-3	TGTGCCAGCACCACCGGGGGTAGCACAGATACGCAGTATTTT	CASTTGGSTDTQYF
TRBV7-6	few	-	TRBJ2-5	TGTGCCAGCAGCTTAGCGGCGGGGATAAGGTACCAAGAGACCCAGTACTTC	CASSLAAGIRYQETQYF
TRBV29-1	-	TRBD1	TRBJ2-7	TGCAGCGTTGAGGGGACAGGGCTGTCCTACGAGCAGTACTTC	CSVEGTGLSYEQYF
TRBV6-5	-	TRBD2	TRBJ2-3	TGTGCCAGCAGTTACTCGGGTGGAGGGACTAAGTCGTTCACAGATACGCAGTATTTT	CASSYSGGGTKSFTDTQYF
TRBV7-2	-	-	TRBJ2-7	TGTGCCAGCAGCCCGGACGGCTACTACGAGCAGTACTTC	CASSPDGYYEQYF
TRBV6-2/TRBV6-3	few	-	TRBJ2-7	TGTGCCAGCAGGGAAGGACTACCCAATAAGGAGTACTTC	CASREGLPNKEYF
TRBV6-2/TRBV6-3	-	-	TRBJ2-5	TGTGCCAGCAGTTACTCTTCGGGCAGGGGACGTTGGGTGACCCAGTACTTC	CASSYSSGRGRWVTQYF
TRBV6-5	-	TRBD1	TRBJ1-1	TGTGCCAGCAGTTACGGAGTAAGGGGGCTGAGTACTGAAGCTTTCTTT	CASSYGVRGLSTEAFF
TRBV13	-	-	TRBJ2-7	TGTGCCAGCAGCTTTTTGCGCGACGAGCAGTACTTC	CASSFLRDEQYF
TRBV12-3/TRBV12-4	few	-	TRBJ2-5	TGTGCCAGCAGTTTACGGGACCGGGAGACCCAGTACTTC	CASSLRDRETQYF
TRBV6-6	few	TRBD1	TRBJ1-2	TGTGCCAGCAGTAACAGGGGGGCAGATAGCTATGGCTACACCTTC	CASSNRGADSYGYTF
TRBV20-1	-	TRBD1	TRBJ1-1	TGCAGTGCTAAGGAGACAGGGGAGGGGGAAGCTTTCTTT	CSAKETGEGEAFF
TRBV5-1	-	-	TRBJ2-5	TGCGCCAGCAGCTTGGCCTATGGTCACCAAGAGACCCAGTACTTC	CASSLAYGHQETQYF
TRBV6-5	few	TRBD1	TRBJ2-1	TGTGCCAGCAGCGGAGACAGGGGGCCCTACAATGAGCAGTTCTTC	CASSGDRGPYNEQFF
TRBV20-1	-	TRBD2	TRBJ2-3	TGCAGTGCTAGAGATTGGGGGACTAGCGAAGATACGCAGTATTTT	CSARDWGTSEDTQYF
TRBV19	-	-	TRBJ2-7	TGTGCCAGTAGTATTGGGAACAGGGTGGTATCTGAGCAGTACTTC	CASSIGNRVVSEQYF
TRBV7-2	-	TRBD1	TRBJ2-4	TGTGCCAGCAGCCCGCAATGGACAGGGGACATTCAGTACTTC	CASSPQWTGDIQYF
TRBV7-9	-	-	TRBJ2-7	TGTGCCAGCTCGACCGGGACACCCTCCGAGCAGTACTTC	CASSTGTPSEQYF